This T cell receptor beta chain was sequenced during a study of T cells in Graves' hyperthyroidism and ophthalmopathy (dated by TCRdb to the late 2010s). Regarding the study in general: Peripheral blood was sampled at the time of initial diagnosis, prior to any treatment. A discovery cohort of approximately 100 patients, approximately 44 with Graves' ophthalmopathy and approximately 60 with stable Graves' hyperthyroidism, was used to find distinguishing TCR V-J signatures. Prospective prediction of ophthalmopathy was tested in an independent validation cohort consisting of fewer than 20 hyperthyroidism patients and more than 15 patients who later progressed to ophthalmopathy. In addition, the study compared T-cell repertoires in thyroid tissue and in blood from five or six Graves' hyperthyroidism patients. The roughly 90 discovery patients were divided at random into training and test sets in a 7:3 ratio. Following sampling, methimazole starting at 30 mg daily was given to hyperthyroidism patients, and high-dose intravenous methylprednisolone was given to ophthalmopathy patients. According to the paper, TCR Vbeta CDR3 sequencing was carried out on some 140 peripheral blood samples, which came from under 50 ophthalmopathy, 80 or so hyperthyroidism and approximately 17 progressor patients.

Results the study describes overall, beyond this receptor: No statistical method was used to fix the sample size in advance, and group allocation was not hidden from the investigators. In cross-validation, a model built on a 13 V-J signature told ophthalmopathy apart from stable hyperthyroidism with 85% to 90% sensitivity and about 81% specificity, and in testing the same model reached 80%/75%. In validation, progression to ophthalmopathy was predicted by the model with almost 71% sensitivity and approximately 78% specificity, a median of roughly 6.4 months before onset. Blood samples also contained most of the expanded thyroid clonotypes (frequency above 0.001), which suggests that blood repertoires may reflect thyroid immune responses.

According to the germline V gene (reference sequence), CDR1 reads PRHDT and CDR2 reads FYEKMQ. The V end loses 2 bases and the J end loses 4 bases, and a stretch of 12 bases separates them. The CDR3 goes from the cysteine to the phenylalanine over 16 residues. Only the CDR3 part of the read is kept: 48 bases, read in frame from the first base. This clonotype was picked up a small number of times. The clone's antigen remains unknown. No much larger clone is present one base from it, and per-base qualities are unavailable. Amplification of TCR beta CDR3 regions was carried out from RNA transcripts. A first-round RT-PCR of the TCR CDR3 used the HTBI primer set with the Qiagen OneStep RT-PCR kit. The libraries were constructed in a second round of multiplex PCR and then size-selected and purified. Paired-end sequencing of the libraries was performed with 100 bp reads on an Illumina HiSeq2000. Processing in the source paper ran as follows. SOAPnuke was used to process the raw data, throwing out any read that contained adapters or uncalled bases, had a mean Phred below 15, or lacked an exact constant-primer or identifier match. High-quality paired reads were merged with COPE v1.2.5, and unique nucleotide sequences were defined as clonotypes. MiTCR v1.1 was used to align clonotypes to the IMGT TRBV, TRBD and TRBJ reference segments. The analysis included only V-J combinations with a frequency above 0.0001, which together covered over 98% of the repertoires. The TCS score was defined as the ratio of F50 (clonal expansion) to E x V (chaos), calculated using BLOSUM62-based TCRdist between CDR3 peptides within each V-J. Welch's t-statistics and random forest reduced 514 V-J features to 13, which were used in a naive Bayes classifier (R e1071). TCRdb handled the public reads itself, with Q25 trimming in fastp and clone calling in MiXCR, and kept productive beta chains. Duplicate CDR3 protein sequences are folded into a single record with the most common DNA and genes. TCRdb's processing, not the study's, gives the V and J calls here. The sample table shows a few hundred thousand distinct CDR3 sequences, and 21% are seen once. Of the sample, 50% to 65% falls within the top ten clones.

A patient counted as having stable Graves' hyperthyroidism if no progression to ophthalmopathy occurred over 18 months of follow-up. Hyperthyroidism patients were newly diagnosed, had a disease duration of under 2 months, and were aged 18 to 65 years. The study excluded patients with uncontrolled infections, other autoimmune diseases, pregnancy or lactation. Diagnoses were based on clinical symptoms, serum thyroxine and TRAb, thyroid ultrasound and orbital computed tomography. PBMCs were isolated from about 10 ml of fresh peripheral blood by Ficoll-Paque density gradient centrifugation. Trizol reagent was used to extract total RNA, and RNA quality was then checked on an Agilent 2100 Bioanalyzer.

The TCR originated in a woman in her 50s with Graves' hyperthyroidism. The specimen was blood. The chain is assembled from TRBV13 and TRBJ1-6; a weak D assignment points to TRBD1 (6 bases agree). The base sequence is TGTGCCAGCAGCTTAAGAACAGGGAATTATAATTCACCCCTCCACTTT. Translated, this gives CASSLRTGNYNSPLHF.